One sample yielded the 13 T cell receptor beta chains listed below, sequenced in a study of T and B cells in COVID-19 patients (TCRdb year 2020). The data were produced on an Illumina MiSeq. Multiplex PCR with BIOMED2 TRB-A/B primer pools was used to amplify TRB rearrangements. The public sequencing data were trimmed at Q25 with fastp and processed into clonotypes with MiXCR by TCRdb, which kept only in-frame beta chains. Each record represents a unique CDR3 protein, reported with the most common genes and DNA among its rows. Counted in this sample were 3,500 to 4,500 distinct CDR3 sequences; approximately 26% of them appeared once. The biggest ten clones account for about 45% of the sample. Genomic DNA extracted from blood, in amounts of about 240-550 ng, served as the starting material for amplifying TRB repertoires. Material for sequencing was blood. Receptor source: a human donor with active COVID-19. The donor label of this sample is uncertain.

By sample fraction, this clonotype is medium-sized. The rearrangement uses TRBV5-4 and TRBJ2-5, with D possibly called TRBD1 or TRBD2 (5 bases each). CDR3 length: 14 residues. Per germline, CDR1 SGHNT and CDR2 YYREEE (reference sequence). V lost 4 bases and J lost 5, with 15 bases in between. CDR3 sequence: CASSPGGAHETQYF. Here the CDR3 DNA reads TGTGCCAGCAGCCCTGGGGGAGCACATGAGACCCAGTACTTC.

This clonotype showed up many times. The V and J genes are TRBV5-4 and TRBJ1-1, with TRBD1 matching 10 bases. The CDR3 sequence is 17 residues long. Germline lookup yields CDR1 SGHNT and CDR2 YYREEE (reference sequence). The junction had 9 bases not matched to a gene; V was cut back by 3 bases and J by 1 base. For the CDR3, the DNA is TGTGCCAGCAGCTCTTGGACAGGGGGGCGGCGGAACACTGAAGCTTTCTTT. Protein sequence: CASSSWTGGRRNTEAFF. The full variable domain, its missing parts supplied by reference TRBV5-4 and TRBJ1-1, is ETGVTQSPTHLIKTRGQQVTLRCSSQSGHNTVSWYQQALGQGPQFIFQYYREEENGRGNFPPRFSGLQFPNYSSELNVNALELDDSALYLCASSSWTGGRRNTEAFFGQGTRLTVV.

The chain combines TRBV5-6 with TRBJ1-5; the match to TRBD1 covers 8 bases. The CDR3 runs 14 residues. The V segment lost 6 bases and the J segment 2 bases; nucleotides outside the gene matches: 4. Germline V gene data show CDR1 as SGHDT and CDR2 as YYEEEE. CDR3 region: CASTKDRGNQPQHF. In DNA form, the CDR3 reads TGTGCCAGCACCAAGGACAGGGGCAATCAGCCCCAGCATTTT.

The rearrangement joins TRBV5-1 to TRBJ1-1, with D unresolved. V was clipped by 0 bases and J by 0 bases, with 6 bases between them. CDR1 and CDR2 from the germline V gene are SGHRS and YFSETQ. The CDR3 has 14 residues. CDR3 DNA sequence: TGCGCCAGCAGCTTGGAAATTCTGAACACTGAAGCTTTCTTT. Protein product: CASSLEILNTEAFF.

This clonotype is large within its sample. The chain combines TRBV29-1 with TRBJ2-1; possibly TRBD1 or TRBD2 for D (6 bases each). Germline V CDR1 and CDR2: SQVTM, ANQGSEA. The germline V and J ends were trimmed by 5 bases and 10 bases, with 12 bases remaining between them. The CDR3 totals 11 residues. The CDR3 DNA sequence: TGCAGCGTTAGGGGGGCCGACGAGCAGTTCTTC. This sequence encodes CSVRGADEQFF.

In its sample, this clonotype was seen a few times. The chain employs TRBV7-6 and TRBJ2-1, with a possible D match to TRBD2 (5 bases). This CDR3 contains 14 residues. Germline CDR1 reads SGHVS; CDR2 reads FNYEAQ. The V end was cut by 1 base, the J end by 5 bases, with 9 bases between. The CDR3 DNA is TGTGCCAGCAGCTTAGAGGACGGGGACAATGAGCAGTTCTTC. This translates into CASSLEDGDNEQFF.

This clonotype has only a few counts. The chain joins TRBV12-3 or TRBV12-4 to TRBJ2-3; perhaps D is TRBD1 or TRBD2 (5 bases each). The CDR3 runs 16 residues. Deletions cut 5 bases from V and 0 bases from J, with 15 bases between. The CDR3 is CASSPRDASSTDTQYF. The CDR3 region has the DNA TGTGCCAGCAGTCCTCGGGACGCCTCTAGCACAGATACGCAGTATTTT.

The chain recombines TRBV6-2 or TRBV6-3 with TRBJ2-3; D is possibly TRBD1 or TRBD2 (6 bases each). The germline V gene encodes CDR1 MNHEY and CDR2 SVGEGT. The CDR3 has 14 amino acids. V lost 2 bases, J lost 1 base, and 7 bases lay in between. Written as DNA, the CDR3 is TGTGCCAGCAGTTACAGGGGGGGCACAGATACGCAGTATTTT. Translated: CASSYRGGTDTQYF.

Points on this clonotype: This may come from a read error, since a much larger clone is one base off. The chain has TRBV15 and TRBJ1-5; TRBD1 is a possible D gene (6 bases). This CDR3 is built from 16 residues. In germline, CDR1 is LNHNV, CDR2 YYDKDF (reference sequence). CDR3 coding DNA: TGTGCCACCAGCAGAGTGGGAAACAGGGACAATCAGCCCAAGCATTTT. Protein: CATSRVGNRDNQPKHF.

By proportion, this clonotype is medium-sized. V gene TRBV13 combines with J gene TRBJ2-7; the D gene could be TRBD1 or TRBD2 (5 bases each). Trimming removed 2 bases at V and 2 bases at J, with 10 bases between. CDR1 and CDR2 from the germline V gene are PRHDT and FYEKMQ (reference sequence). The CDR3 contains 14 residues. CDR3 in amino acids: CASSLRGVPYEQYF. The DNA for the CDR3 is TGTGCCAGCAGCTTAAGAGGGGTTCCCTACGAGCAGTACTTC.

On this clonotype itself: A much larger clone differs by one base, so this may be a read error. The CDR3 coding sequence is TGTGCCAGCAGTTACGCGTCGGGGGCCAACGTCCTGACTTTC. It specifies CASSYASGANVLTF. This chain joins TRBV6-5 and TRBJ2-6; no firm D call. V lost 2 bases, J lost 4 bases, and 6 bases lay in between. Germline V gene lookup returns CDR1 MNHEY and CDR2 SVGAGI. CDR3 length: 14 amino acids.

About this clonotype itself: Just one base apart from a much larger clone, this may be a read error. This chain connects TRBV6-1 to TRBJ2-6; D assignment may be TRBD1 or TRBD2 (5 bases each). The CDR3 consists of 19 residues. Germline V gene sequence: CDR1 MNHNS, CDR2 SASEGT. CDR3 DNA: TGTGCCAGCAGTTCCATACCACCGGGGCCTACCTCTGGGGCCAACGTCCTGGCTTTC. Protein: CASSSIPPGPTSGANVLAF.

J is TRBJ1-5 and V is TRBV5-4, with D possibly being TRBD1 (6 bases). Germline V gives CDR1 SGHNT, CDR2 YYREEE (reference sequence). V lost 4 bases to trimming and J lost 6 bases, with 11 bases between them. This CDR3 spans 13 amino acids. For the CDR3, the DNA is TGTGCCAGCAGCCATGACAGGCCTCAGCCCCAGCATTTT. Translated: CASSHDRPQPQHF.